The clone carrying this T cell receptor beta chain was picked up many times. This sample was included in a study of shared clonotypes between healthy human individuals. Clones were read by immunoSEQ multiplex PCR, and TCRdb kept only the in-frame ones, dropping some. The table records nearly 500,000 clones, around 78% of them present only once. After removal of 4 bases from V and 4 bases from J, the junction contained 5 bases not matched to a gene. Germline assignment: CDR1 SGDLS and CDR2 YYNGEE. CDR3 length: 15 amino acids. This receptor was identified in a woman aged 35 to 49 in good health. Some clones in this sample may be carry-over from other donors' samples. The sequencing sample was made of PBMCs. This sequence joins TRBV9 and TRBJ2-2; 9 positions agree with TRBD1. Here the CDR3 reads CASSPRTGATGELFF. The CDR3 region has the DNA TGTGCCAGCAGCCCAAGGACAGGGGCCACCGGGGAGCTGTTTTTT.